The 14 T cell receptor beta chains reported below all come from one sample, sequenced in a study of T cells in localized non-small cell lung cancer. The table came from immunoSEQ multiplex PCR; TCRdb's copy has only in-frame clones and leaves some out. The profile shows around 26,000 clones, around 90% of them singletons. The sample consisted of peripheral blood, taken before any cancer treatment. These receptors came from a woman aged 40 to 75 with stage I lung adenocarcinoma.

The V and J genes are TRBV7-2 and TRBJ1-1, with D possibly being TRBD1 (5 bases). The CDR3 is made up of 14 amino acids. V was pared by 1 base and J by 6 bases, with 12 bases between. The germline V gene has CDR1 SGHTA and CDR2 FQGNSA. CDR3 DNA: TGTGCCAGCAGCTTAGATTGGGGGGTATCTGAAGCTTTCTTT. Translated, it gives CASSLDWGVSEAFF.

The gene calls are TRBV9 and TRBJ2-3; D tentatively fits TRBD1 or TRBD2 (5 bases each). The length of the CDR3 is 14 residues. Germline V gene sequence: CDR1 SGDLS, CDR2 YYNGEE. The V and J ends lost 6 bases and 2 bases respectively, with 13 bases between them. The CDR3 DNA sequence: TGTGCCAGCACCGTCTCGGGGACCACAGATACGCAGTATTTT. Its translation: CASTVSGTTDTQYF.

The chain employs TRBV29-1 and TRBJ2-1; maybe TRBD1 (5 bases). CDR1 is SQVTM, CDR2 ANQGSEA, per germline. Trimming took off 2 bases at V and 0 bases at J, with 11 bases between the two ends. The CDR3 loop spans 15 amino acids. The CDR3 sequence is CSVEQGRSSYNEQFF. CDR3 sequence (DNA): TGCAGCGTTGAACAGGGAAGGAGCTCCTACAATGAGCAGTTCTTC.

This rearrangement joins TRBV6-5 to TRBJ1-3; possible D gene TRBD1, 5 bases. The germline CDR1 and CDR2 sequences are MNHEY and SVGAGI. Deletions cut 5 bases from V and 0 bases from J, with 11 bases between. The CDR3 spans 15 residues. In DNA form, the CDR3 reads TGTGCCAGCAGTCTCCAGGGCACCTCTGGAAACACCATATATTTT. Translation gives CASSLQGTSGNTIYF.

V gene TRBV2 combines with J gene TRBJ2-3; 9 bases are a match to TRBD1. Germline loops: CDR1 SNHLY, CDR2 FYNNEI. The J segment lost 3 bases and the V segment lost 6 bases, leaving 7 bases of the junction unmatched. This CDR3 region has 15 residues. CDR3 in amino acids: CASRVGQGRTDTQYF. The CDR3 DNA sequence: TGTGCCAGCAGAGTGGGACAGGGAAGGACAGATACGCAGTATTTT.

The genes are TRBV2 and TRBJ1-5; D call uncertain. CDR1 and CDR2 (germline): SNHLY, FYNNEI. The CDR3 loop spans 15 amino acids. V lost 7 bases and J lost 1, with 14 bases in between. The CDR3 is CASTAVTDSNQPQHF. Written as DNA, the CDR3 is TGTGCCAGCACTGCTGTCACGGACAGCAATCAGCCCCAGCATTTT.

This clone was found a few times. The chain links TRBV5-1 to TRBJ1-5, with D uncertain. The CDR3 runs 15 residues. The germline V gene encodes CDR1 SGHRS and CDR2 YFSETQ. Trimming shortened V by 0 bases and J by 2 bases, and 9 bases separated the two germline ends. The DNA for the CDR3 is TGCGCCAGCAGCTTGGGGCCCCTCGGCAATCAGCCCCAGCATTTT. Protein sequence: CASSLGPLGNQPQHF.

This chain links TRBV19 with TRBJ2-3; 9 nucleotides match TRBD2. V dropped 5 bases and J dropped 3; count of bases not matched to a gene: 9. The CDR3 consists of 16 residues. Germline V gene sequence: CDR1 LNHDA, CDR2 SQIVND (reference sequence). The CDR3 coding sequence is TGTGCCAGTAGTTTACTGCGGGGGGGCCTAACAGATACGCAGTATTTT. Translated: CASSLLRGGLTDTQYF.

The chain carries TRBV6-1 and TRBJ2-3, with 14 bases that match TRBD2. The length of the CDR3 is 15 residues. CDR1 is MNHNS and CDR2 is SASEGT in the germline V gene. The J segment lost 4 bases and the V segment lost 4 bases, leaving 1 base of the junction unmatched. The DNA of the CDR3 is TGTGCCAGCAGTGGACTAGCGGGAGGGCCAGATACGCAGTATTTT. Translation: CASSGLAGGPDTQYF.

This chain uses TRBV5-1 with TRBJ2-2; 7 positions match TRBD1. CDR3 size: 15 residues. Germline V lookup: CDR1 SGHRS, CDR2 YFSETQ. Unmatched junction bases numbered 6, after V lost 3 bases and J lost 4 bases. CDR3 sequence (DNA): TGCGCCAGCAGCTGGCAGGACAGGTCCACCGGGGAGCTGTTTTTT. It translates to CASSWQDRSTGELFF.

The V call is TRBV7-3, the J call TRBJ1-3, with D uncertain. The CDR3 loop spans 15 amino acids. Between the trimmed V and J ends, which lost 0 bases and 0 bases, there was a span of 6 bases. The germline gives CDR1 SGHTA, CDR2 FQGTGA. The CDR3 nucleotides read TGTGCCAGCAGCTTAACATGGGGCTCTGGAAACACCATATATTTT. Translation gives CASSLTWGSGNTIYF.

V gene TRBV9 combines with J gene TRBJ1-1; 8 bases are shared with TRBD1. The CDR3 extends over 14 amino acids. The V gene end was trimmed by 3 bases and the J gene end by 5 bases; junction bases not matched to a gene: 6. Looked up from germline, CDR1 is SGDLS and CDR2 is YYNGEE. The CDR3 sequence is CASSELQGVTEAFF. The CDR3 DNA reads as TGTGCCAGCAGCGAACTACAGGGGGTGACTGAAGCTTTCTTT.

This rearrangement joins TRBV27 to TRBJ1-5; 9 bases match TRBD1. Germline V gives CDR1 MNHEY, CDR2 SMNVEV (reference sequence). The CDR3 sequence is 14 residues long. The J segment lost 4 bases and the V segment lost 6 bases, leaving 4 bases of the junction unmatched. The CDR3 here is CASSPGTGNQPQHF. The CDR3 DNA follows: TGTGCCAGCAGCCCCGGGACAGGGAATCAGCCCCAGCATTTT.

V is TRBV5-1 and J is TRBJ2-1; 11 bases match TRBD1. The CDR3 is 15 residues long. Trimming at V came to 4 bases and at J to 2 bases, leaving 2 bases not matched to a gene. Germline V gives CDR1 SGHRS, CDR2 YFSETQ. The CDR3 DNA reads TGCGCCAGCAGCAGGGGACAGGGGGCCTACAATGAGCAGTTCTTC. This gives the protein CASSRGQGAYNEQFF. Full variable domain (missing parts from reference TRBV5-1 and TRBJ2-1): KAGVTQTPRYLIKTRGQQVTLSCSPISGHRSVSWYQQTPGQGLQFLFEYFSETQRNKGNFPGRFSGRQFSNSRSEMNVSTLELGDSALYLCASSRGQGAYNEQFFGPGTRLTVL.